These 20 T cell receptor beta chains came from one sample sequenced in a study of blood T cell repertoires in COVID-19. The data were produced by immunoSEQ multiplex PCR, yet TCRdb's version contains in-frame clones alone and is incomplete. The sample has some 97,000 clones; approximately 86% are singletons. Source material: PBMCs or T cells enriched from blood (not recorded which). The receptors shown here come from a woman aged 45-65 years who had recovered from COVID-19.

CDR3 DNA: TGTGCCAGCAGCTCTAGGGGCTACGAGCAGTACTTC. Its translation is CASSSRGYEQYF. The rearrangement links TRBV6-5 to TRBJ2-7; perhaps TRBD1 as D (5 bases). This CDR3 has 12 residues. The V and J ends lost 6 bases and 3 bases respectively, with 9 bases between them. Germline V gene data show CDR1 as MNHEY and CDR2 as SVGAGI.

This clone was seen once. The chain couples TRBV30 to TRBJ2-1; 12 bases agree with TRBD2. The CDR3 covers 18 residues. CDR1 and CDR2 (germline): GTSNPN, SVGIG (reference sequence). The V and J ends lost 5 bases and 1 base, in that order; junction bases with no gene match: 12. The CDR3 sequence: CAWQSLAGGPGSYNEQFF. The DNA for the CDR3 is TGTGCCTGGCAATCCCTAGCGGGAGGGCCCGGGTCCTACAATGAGCAGTTCTTC.

This clone was counted a few times. The chain joins TRBV18 to TRBJ2-5; D is perhaps TRBD1 (5 bases). The CDR3 spans 16 residues. Germline CDR1 reads KGHSH; CDR2 reads LQKENI. Trimming left V 3 bases short and J 0 bases short, with 14 bases between. The CDR3 coding sequence is TGTGCCAGCTCACCTCTTCTGACAGACTACCAAGAGACCCAGTACTTC. Residues: CASSPLLTDYQETQYF. Drawing the rest from reference TRBV18 and TRBJ2-5, the complete variable domain is NAGVMQNPRHLVRRRGQEARLRCSPMKGHSHVYWYRQLPEEGLKFMVYLQKENIIDESGMPKERFSAEFPKEGPSILRIQQVVRGDSAAYFCASSPLLTDYQETQYFGPGTRLLVL.

V gene TRBV9 combines with J gene TRBJ1-1; D unresolved. CDR1 is SGDLS, CDR2 YYNGEE, per germline. V lost 3 bases, J lost 1 base, and 10 bases lay in between. There are 14 residues in the CDR3. The CDR3 DNA is TGTGCCAGCAGCGCCTCATACAAGAACACTGAAGCTTTCTTT. Its protein is CASSASYKNTEAFF. Together with reference TRBV9 and TRBJ1-1, the CDR3 gives the full variable domain: DSGVTQTPKHLITATGQRVTLRCSPRSGDLSVYWYQQSLDQGLQFLIQYYNGEERAKGNILERFSAQQFPDLHSELNLSSLELGDSALYFCASSASYKNTEAFFGQGTRLTVV.

This sequence joins TRBV24-1 and TRBJ1-5; 8 nucleotides agree with TRBD1. In germline, CDR1 is KGHDR, CDR2 SFDVKD. CDR3 length equals 16 residues. The V gene end was trimmed by 5 bases and the J gene end by 3 bases; junction bases not matched to a gene: 8. The CDR3 DNA sequence: TGTGCCACCAGTGCAGGGGGCTGGGGGATCAATCAGCCCCAGCATTTT. It specifies CATSAGGWGINQPQHF.

The CDR3 nucleotides are TGTGCCAGCAGCTTAGTCGGGGGGTACTCTGGAAACACCATATATTTT. Encoded protein: CASSLVGGYSGNTIYF. The chain employs TRBV7-8 and TRBJ1-3; a possible D gene is TRBD1 (5 bases). The length of the CDR3 is 16 residues. Germline V lookup: CDR1 SGHVS, CDR2 FQNEAQ. The ends were cut back, 1 base at V and 0 bases at J, with 10 bases in the middle. Full variable domain (outside the CDR3, taken from reference TRBV7-8 and TRBJ1-3): GAGVSQSPRYKVAKRGQDVALRCDPISGHVSLFWYQQALGQGPEFLTYFQNEAQLDKSGLPSDRFFAERPEGSVSTLKIQRTQQEDSAVYLCASSLVGGYSGNTIYFGEGSWLTVV.

This clone was observed a single time. This sequence joins TRBV30 and TRBJ2-7; no definite D call. The CDR3 is made up of 11 amino acids. CDR1 and CDR2 from the germline V gene are GTSNPN and SVGIG (reference sequence). Trimming stripped 1 base from V and 4 bases from J, with 5 bases between. Here the CDR3 reads CAWSGAYEQYF. In nucleotides, the CDR3 is TGTGCCTGGAGTGGGGCGTACGAGCAGTACTTC.

The chain couples TRBV28 to TRBJ2-5; D not certain. The germline V gene encodes CDR1 MDHEN and CDR2 SYDVKM. The CDR3 has 14 residues. Trimming cost V 3 bases and J 6 bases, with 14 bases left between them. The CDR3 loop reads CASSFPPNLKTQYF. CDR3 bases: TGTGCCAGCAGTTTCCCCCCGAATCTAAAGACCCAGTACTTC.

The chain carries TRBV30 and TRBJ1-6; 8 nucleotides align to TRBD1. Germline values: CDR1 GTSNPN, CDR2 SVGIG (reference sequence). V shed 2 bases and J 8 bases; nucleotides not matched to a gene: 2. The CDR3 has 13 residues. The CDR3 sequence: CAWSYRGDSPLHF. CDR3 sequence (DNA): TGTGCCTGGAGTTACAGGGGGGATTCACCCCTCCACTTT.

V gene TRBV6-1 combines with J gene TRBJ1-4, with a tentative D call TRBD1 (5 bases). The CDR3 is 15 residues long. V lost 2 bases and J lost 8, with 15 bases in between. Germline CDR1 is MNHNS and CDR2 is SASEGT. The chain's CDR3 is CASSERYLGREKLFF. CDR3 DNA: TGTGCCAGCAGTGAACGGTACCTGGGGCGGGAAAAACTGTTTTTT.

This clone is a singleton in its sample. V and J are TRBV11-3 and TRBJ2-1, with 7 bases fitting TRBD2. J was trimmed by 0 bases and V by 4 bases; bases with no gene match: 9. The CDR3 runs 17 residues. CDR1 is SGHNT and CDR2 is YENEEA in the germline V gene. The CDR3: CASSSGRDYRSYNEQFF. The CDR3 DNA follows: TGTGCCAGCAGCTCAGGGCGGGACTATCGCTCCTACAATGAGCAGTTCTTC.

The rearrangement joins TRBV7-9 to TRBJ1-5, with TRBD1 identical over 10 bases. This CDR3 region has 15 residues. V shed 0 bases, J shed 9 bases, and the junction held 5 bases outside the gene matches. The germline V gene has CDR1 SEHNR and CDR2 FQNEAQ (reference sequence). CDR3 region: CASSLAGQGLSPQHF. CDR3 coding DNA: TGTGCCAGCAGCTTAGCGGGACAGGGGCTCTCGCCCCAGCATTTT.

The V gene is TRBV3-1 (or the pseudogene TRBV3-2), the J gene TRBJ2-5, with 8 bases lining up with TRBD2. V was clipped by 3 bases and J by 0 bases; unmatched bases: 6. The CDR3 extends over 16 amino acids. Germline values: CDR1 LGHDT, CDR2 YNNKEL (reference sequence). The CDR3 sequence is CASSHGVAGYQETQYF. In DNA, the CDR3 is TGTGCCAGCAGCCACGGGGTAGCGGGGTACCAAGAGACCCAGTACTTC.

CDR3 nucleotide sequence: TGTGCCAGCAGTTTGCCCCAACCAGGGGCCTACACCTTC. This gives the protein CASSLPQPGAYTF. J is TRBJ1-2 and V is TRBV28, with D tentatively TRBD1 (6 bases). V was trimmed by 3 bases and J by 10 bases, leaving 15 bases between them. The CDR3 totals 13 residues. Germline CDR1 and CDR2: MDHEN and SYDVKM.

The chain couples TRBV18 to TRBJ2-1; 12 bases line up with TRBD2. This CDR3 has 16 amino acids. Germline V gene data show CDR1 as KGHSH and CDR2 as LQKENI. Trimming cost V 5 bases and J 8 bases; bases outside gene matches: 10. The CDR3 loop is CASSATSGSPGYEQFF. The CDR3 DNA sequence: TGTGCCAGCTCAGCGACTAGCGGGAGTCCGGGATATGAGCAGTTCTTC.

This clone showed up just once. V is TRBV5-1 and J is TRBJ2-5, with D perhaps TRBD1 (6 bases). The germline gives CDR1 SGHRS, CDR2 YFSETQ. There are 15 residues in the CDR3. Trimming pared 3 bases from V and 5 bases from J, leaving 17 bases between. CDR3 nucleotides: TGCGCCAGCAGCTGGTCGACAGGTTGGAAGGAGACCCAGTACTTC. This gives the protein CASSWSTGWKETQYF. Full variable domain (rest looked up from reference TRBV5-1 and TRBJ2-5): KAGVTQTPRYLIKTRGQQVTLSCSPISGHRSVSWYQQTPGQGLQFLFEYFSETQRNKGNFPGRFSGRQFSNSRSEMNVSTLELGDSALYLCASSWSTGWKETQYFGPGTRLLVL.

The chain carries TRBV5-4 and TRBJ2-3, with TRBD2 identical over 12 bases. The CDR3 has 17 residues. J was trimmed by 8 bases and V by 0 bases; bases with no gene match: 10. Germline V gene data show CDR1 as SGHNT and CDR2 as YYREEE (reference sequence). The CDR3 DNA reads TGTGCCAGCAGCTTGGAACCTAGCGGGAGGGCCTCTCTTACGCAGTATTTT. It translates to CASSLEPSGRASLTQYF. The variable domain in full, with the rest retrieved from reference TRBV5-4 and TRBJ2-3, is ETGVTQSPTHLIKTRGQQVTLRCSSQSGHNTVSWYQQALGQGPQFIFQYYREEENGRGNFPPRFSGLQFPNYSSELNVNALELDDSALYLCASSLEPSGRASLTQYFGPGTRLTVL.

This clone was seen only a few times. The J gene is TRBJ1-5, the V gene TRBV10-3; D is perhaps TRBD1 (6 bases). Germline loops: CDR1 ENHRY, CDR2 SYGVKD. Between the trimmed V and J ends, which lost 3 bases and 5 bases, there was a span of 11 bases. CDR3 length equals 14 residues. The CDR3 DNA sequence: TGTGCCATCAGTGACCAACAGGGCGATCAGCCCCAGCATTTT. Its translation: CAISDQQGDQPQHF.

This clone was seen just once. CDR3 bases: TGTGCTAGTGGTTTGACACTAGCGGGAACCGGAGATACGCAGTATTTT. As protein: CASGLTLAGTGDTQYF. V gene TRBV12-5 combines with J gene TRBJ2-3, with 10 bases lining up with TRBD2. The CDR3 covers 16 residues. Germline V gene data show CDR1 as LGHNT and CDR2 as FRNRAP. Trimming at V came to 2 bases and at J to 5 bases, leaving 7 bases not matched to a gene. The variable domain in full, completed from reference TRBV12-5 and TRBJ2-3, reads DARVTQTPRHKVTEMGQEVTMRCQPILGHNTVFWYRQTMMQGLELLAYFRNRAPLDDSGMPKDRFSAEMPDATLATLKIQPSEPRDSAVYFCASGLTLAGTGDTQYFGPGTRLTVL.

CDR3 amino acids: CASRGTANTEAFF. The DNA for the CDR3 is TGTGCCAGCAGGGGGACAGCAAACACTGAAGCTTTCTTT. The rearrangement uses TRBV12-3 or TRBV12-4 and TRBJ1-1; 7 bases agree with TRBD1. This CDR3 has 13 residues. J was trimmed by 2 bases and V by 6 bases; bases with no gene match: 3.